The present T cell receptor (beta chain) was sequenced within a study of blood T cell repertoires in COVID-19. Study details: Some COVID-19 samples were acute and others convalescent; all came from the United States, Italy and Spain. T cells, B-cell-depleted T cells, or PBMCs provided the cDNA or gDNA that served as material.

Authors' data handling: Scientists estimated how many nucleated cells there were by amplifying reference gene primers. Repertoires were generated with immunoSEQ multiplex PCR, while TCRdb's copy carries only in-frame clones and drops some. For V, J and clone size, that table is used; D and trimming come from the DNA. The sample carries some 260,000 clones, more than 65% recorded once. V was cut by 2 bases and J by 1 base, with 5 bases left in between. This CDR3 spans 14 amino acids. Germline V lookup: CDR1 LGHNT, CDR2 FRNRAP. The sequence was collected from a woman aged 18-29 years with acute or convalescent COVID-19. The chain has TRBV12-5 and TRBJ2-2; D not resolved. Sequencing input: peripheral blood. As DNA, the CDR3 is TGTGCTAGTGGTTTGTGGAGGAACACCGGGGAGCTGTTTTTT. This translates into CASGLWRNTGELFF.